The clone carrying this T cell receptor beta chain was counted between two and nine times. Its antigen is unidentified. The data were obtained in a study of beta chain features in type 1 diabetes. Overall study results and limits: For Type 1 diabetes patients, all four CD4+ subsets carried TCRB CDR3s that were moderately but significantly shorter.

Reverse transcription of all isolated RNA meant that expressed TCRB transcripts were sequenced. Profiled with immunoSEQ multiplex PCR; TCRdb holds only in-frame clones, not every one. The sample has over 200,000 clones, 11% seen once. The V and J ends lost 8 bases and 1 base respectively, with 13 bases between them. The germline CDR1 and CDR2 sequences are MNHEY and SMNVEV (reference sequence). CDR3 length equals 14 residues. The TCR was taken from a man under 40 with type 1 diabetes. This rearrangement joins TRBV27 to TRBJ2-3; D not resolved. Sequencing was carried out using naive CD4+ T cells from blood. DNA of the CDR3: TGTGCCAGCCGCATGAACATTGGCACAGATACGCAGTATTTT. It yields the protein CASRMNIGTDTQYF.